The 27 T cell receptor beta chains presented below share a single source sample, sequenced in a study of CXCR3-negative and CXCR3-positive naive CD8 T cells. UMI labels and 5' RACE were used to prepare the TRB cDNA libraries. TCRdb re-called the 5' RACE reads; one entry per CDR3 protein, DNA not given. In total, the table holds 35,000 to 50,000 distinct CDR3 sequences. Sequencing was done on a sample of memory CD8+ T cells from blood. The receptor set was obtained from a human donor in good health. Some clones in this sample may be carry-over from other donors' samples.

The chain recombines TRBV5-1 with TRBJ2-3; absent DNA, TCRdb's TRBD2 call cannot be checked. The CDR3 spans 15 residues. Germline V gene sequence: CDR1 SGHRS, CDR2 YFSETQ. The CDR3 sequence is CASSSSLAGGRRQYF.

The chain is built from TRBV15 and TRBJ2-7; with no DNA, the TCRdb D assignment of TRBD1 cannot be verified. The length of the CDR3 is 14 residues. The germline V gene encodes CDR1 LNHNV and CDR2 YYDKDF (reference sequence). This chain's CDR3 is CATSADRGAYEQYF.

V gene TRBV5-4 combines with J gene TRBJ2-1; TCRdb indicates TRBD2, and absent DNA this call remains unverified. CDR3 size: 17 residues. The V gene's germline CDR1 is SGHNT and CDR2 YYREEE (reference sequence). The CDR3 region is CASSFLAGALLVNEQFF.

Judged by frequency, this clonotype is medium-sized. The chain carries TRBV7-2 and TRBJ1-3. The CDR3 is made up of 17 amino acids. The V gene's germline CDR1 is SGHTA and CDR2 FQGNSA. Here the CDR3 reads CASSLAGRWNTGNTIYF.

This chain joins TRBV28 and TRBJ1-1; TCRdb lists TRBD1, though no DNA is available to test this call. CDR1 and CDR2 (germline): MDHEN, SYDVKM. This CDR3 has 13 residues. The CDR3 loop reads CASSPWTGTEAFF.

The chain recombines TRBV7-2 with TRBJ1-6. CDR3 length equals 16 residues. Germline lookup yields CDR1 SGHTA and CDR2 FQGNSA. The CDR3 region is CASSLVVSGSNSPLHF.

The chain employs TRBV7-3 and TRBJ2-1. Germline V gene lookup returns CDR1 SGHTA and CDR2 FQGTGA. The CDR3 totals 13 residues. The chain's CDR3 is CASSLAAGNEQFF.

This rearrangement joins TRBV21-1 to TRBJ1-2; TCRdb's assignment of TRBD1 cannot be checked, as there is no DNA. TRBV21-1 is a pseudogene segment. The CDR3 is made up of 15 amino acids. CDR3 residues: CASSGDYRAYYGYTF.

This rearrangement joins TRBV10-2 to TRBJ1-2; the D gene TCRdb calls, TRBD1, cannot be checked with no DNA. Germline V gene data show CDR1 as WSHSY and CDR2 as SAAADI. The CDR3 totals 14 residues. The CDR3 loop is CASSPDRTNYGYTF.

The V gene is TRBV11-3, the J gene TRBJ2-1; as DNA is missing, the TRBD2 call by TCRdb cannot be tested. CDR3 length: 15 residues. CDR1 is SGHNT and CDR2 is YENEEA in the germline V gene. The CDR3 loop is CASSSRQGPYNEQFF. Full variable domain (remainder filled in from reference TRBV11-3 and TRBJ2-1): EAGVVQSPRYKIIEKKQPVAFWCNPISGHNTLYWYLQNLGQGPELLIRYENEEAVDDSQLPKDRFSAERLKGVDSTLKIQPAELGDSAVYLCASSSRQGPYNEQFFGPGTRLTVL.

V gene TRBV29-1 combines with J gene TRBJ2-7; TCRdb indicates TRBD2, and absent DNA this call remains unverified. CDR1 and CDR2 (germline): SQVTM, ANQGSEA. This CDR3 comprises 14 residues. CDR3 amino acids: CSVLAGESSYEQYF.

This chain connects TRBV25-1 to TRBJ2-1. The CDR3 runs to 15 residues. CDR1 is MGHDK, CDR2 SYGVNS, per germline. CDR3: CASSESAQTYNEQFF.

The CDR3: CSVFGGDTDTQYF. This rearrangement joins TRBV29-1 to TRBJ2-3; TCRdb outputs TRBD1, but without DNA this stays unchecked. Germline V gene lookup returns CDR1 SQVTM and CDR2 ANQGSEA. This CDR3 contains 13 residues.

The chain uses TRBV6-2 or TRBV6-3 and TRBJ2-7; TCRdb calls TRBD1, which cannot be checked without DNA. Germline CDR1 reads MNHEY; CDR2 reads SVGEGT. The CDR3 consists of 15 residues. This CDR3 is CASSYSSGMFGEQYF.

The chain is built from TRBV28 and TRBJ1-1. The germline V gene has CDR1 MDHEN and CDR2 SYDVKM. This CDR3 has 11 amino acids. The CDR3 region is CASSTWAEAFF.

This clonotype is identified as medium-sized (0.01 to 0.1%) from frequency. The chain links TRBV2 to TRBJ2-1; the D gene TCRdb calls, TRBD1, cannot be checked with no DNA. CDR3 length: 14 residues. The germline V gene encodes CDR1 SNHLY and CDR2 FYNNEI. CDR3 region: CASSERGQVHEQFF.

J is TRBJ2-3 and V is TRBV7-3; TCRdb names TRBD2, which stays unverified in the absence of DNA. CDR3 length: 16 residues. Germline-derived CDR1 and CDR2 are SGHTA and FQGTGA. CDR3 sequence reads: CASSSGLAGPTDTQYF.

This rearrangement joins TRBV6-4 to TRBJ2-2; as DNA is missing, the TRBD1 call by TCRdb cannot be tested. There are 13 residues in the CDR3. Germline CDR1 is MRHNA and CDR2 is SNTAGT. The chain's CDR3 is CASRMGQSGELFF.

V is TRBV5-1 and J is TRBJ1-2; TCRdb returns TRBD1, unconfirmable since there is no DNA. Looked up from germline, CDR1 is SGHRS and CDR2 is YFSETQ. The CDR3 contains 15 residues. CDR3 in amino acids: CASSPGTGEDYGYTF.

The genes are TRBV20-1 and TRBJ2-2; the D call of TRBD1 rests on TCRdb alone, since no DNA is present to check it. The CDR3 contains 17 residues. Per germline, CDR1 DFQATT and CDR2 SNEGSKA (reference sequence). CDR3 residues: CSARGRVWQSNTGEMFF.

V and J are TRBV29-1 and TRBJ2-6; checking the TCRdb D call of TRBD1 is not possible without DNA. This CDR3 is 14 amino acids long. CDR1 is SQVTM and CDR2 is ANQGSEA in the germline V gene. The CDR3 spells CSVLGVAGANVLTF.

The chain has TRBV28 and TRBJ2-4; the D call from TCRdb, TRBD1, cannot be confirmed without DNA. Germline-derived CDR1 and CDR2 are MDHEN and SYDVKM. The CDR3 is 14 amino acids. The CDR3 is CASSFTGGFYIQYF.

The V and J genes are TRBV5-1 and TRBJ2-3; TCRdb calls TRBD1, which cannot be checked without DNA. CDR1 SGHRS and CDR2 YFSETQ come from the germline V gene. The length of the CDR3 is 16 residues. CDR3 loop: CASSLGAIGAADTQYF.

The chain recombines TRBV6-6 with TRBJ2-1. The CDR3 loop spans 15 amino acids. CDR1 MNHNY and CDR2 SVGAGI come from the germline V gene (reference sequence). This chain's CDR3 is CASTPGALNYNEQFF.

The gene calls are TRBV7-2 and TRBJ1-6. The CDR3 contains 14 residues. Germline CDR1 is SGHTA and CDR2 is FQGNSA. The CDR3 here is CASSSRGADSPLHF.

The chain links TRBV7-9 to TRBJ1-4; TCRdb lists TRBD1, though no DNA is available to test this call. CDR3 size: 14 residues. Per the germline V gene, CDR1 is SEHNR and CDR2 is FQNEAQ (reference sequence). This CDR3 is CASSNTGTPEKLFF.

The gene calls are TRBV27 and TRBJ2-1; TCRdb picks TRBD1, but there is no DNA to check that call. Per germline, CDR1 MNHEY and CDR2 SMNVEV (reference sequence). The CDR3 runs to 14 residues. This chain's CDR3 is CASRPLTGVGEQFF.